These 18 T cell receptor beta chains came from one sample sequenced in a study of blood T cell repertoires in COVID-19. TCRdb's table, derived via immunoSEQ multiplex PCR, lists solely in-frame clones and lacks some. Among about 240,000 clones listed, approximately 85% were seen once. The sample comprised peripheral blood. The receptors were gathered from an older man with acute or convalescent COVID-19.

This rearrangement joins TRBV10-3 to TRBJ2-7, with D perhaps matching TRBD2 (7 bases). The CDR3 consists of 12 residues. Germline CDR1 ENHRY, CDR2 SYGVKD. V was cut by 6 bases and J by 6 bases, with 12 bases left in between. The CDR3: CAISGGTPEQYF. The CDR3 DNA reads as TGTGCCATCAGCGGGGGGACACCCGAGCAGTACTTC.

The chain is built from TRBV2 and TRBJ2-5; 7 bases fit TRBD1. V dropped 7 bases and J dropped 1; count of bases not matched to a gene: 6. The CDR3 loop spans 14 amino acids. Germline V CDR1 and CDR2: SNHLY, FYNNEI. The CDR3 protein is CASTRTGLQETQYF. The CDR3 DNA sequence: TGTGCCAGCACACGGACAGGACTCCAAGAGACCCAGTACTTC.

This clone was detected only a few times. This sequence joins TRBV21-1 and TRBJ2-2; the table gives TRBD1 as D, unverified against the DNA. TRBV21-1 is classified as a pseudogene. This CDR3 comprises 15 residues. The CDR3 loop reads CASSGDRVWTGELFF. Here the CDR3 DNA reads TGTGCCAGCAGCGGGGACAGGGTTTGGACCGGGGAGCTGTTTTTT.

In this sample, this clone turned up once. The V and J genes are TRBV4-1 and TRBJ1-2; no reliable D call. Trimming stripped 1 base from V and 0 bases from J, with 6 bases between. The CDR3 consists of 14 residues. Germline V gene lookup returns CDR1 MGHRA and CDR2 YSYEKL. CDR3 nucleotides: TGCGCCAGCAGCCAAGGAGGGACTAACTATGGCTACACCTTC. Amino acids: CASSQGGTNYGYTF.

As DNA, the CDR3 is TGTGCCAGCAGCCAAACCGGGAAGACCAACTCTGGAAACACCATATATTTT. This sequence encodes CASSQTGKTNSGNTIYF. The chain recombines TRBV3-1 (or the pseudogene TRBV3-2) with TRBJ1-3; D gene ambiguous. The CDR3 extends over 17 amino acids. In germline, CDR1 is LGHDT, CDR2 YNNKEL (reference sequence). V was shortened by 2 bases and J by 0 bases, with 14 bases between the two germline ends.

V and J are TRBV6-6 and TRBJ1-5; TRBD1 might be the D (5 bases). The length of the CDR3 is 14 residues. Germline V CDR1 and CDR2: MNHNY, SVGAGI (reference sequence). V lost 7 bases to trimming and J lost 5 bases, with 15 bases between them. Written as DNA, the CDR3 is TGTGCCAGCATCGGCAGGGTTGGTTATCAGCCCCAGCATTTT. Its translation: CASIGRVGYQPQHF.

The chain recombines TRBV5-1 with TRBJ2-1; the D is unclear. V shed 2 bases and J shed 0 bases, with 9 bases lying between them. CDR3 length equals 15 residues. CDR1 and CDR2 (germline): SGHRS, YFSETQ. The CDR3 protein is CASSLRRSSYNEQFF. CDR3 bases: TGCGCCAGCAGCTTACGTCGGAGCTCCTACAATGAGCAGTTCTTC.

The rearrangement links TRBV6-5 to TRBJ1-5; tentatively, D is TRBD1 (5 bases). This CDR3 spans 14 amino acids. Germline CDR1 and CDR2: MNHEY and SVGAGI. V shed 9 bases and J shed 4 bases, with 16 bases lying between them. The CDR3 DNA reads TGTGCCAGTGGATCGGGGGGGGTTAATCAGCCCCAGCATTTT. Amino acids: CASGSGGVNQPQHF.

The chain carries TRBV25-1 and TRBJ1-2; tentative D call: TRBD1 (6 bases). CDR1 and CDR2 (germline): MGHDK, SYGVNS. The ends were cut back, 3 bases at V and 6 bases at J, with 23 bases in the middle. CDR3 length equals 17 residues. CDR3 sequence: CASSDLGTRVALDGYTF. In DNA, the CDR3 is TGTGCCAGCAGTGATCTCGGGACAAGGGTCGCCCTAGATGGCTACACCTTC.

The chain joins TRBV7-8 to TRBJ1-3; 8 nucleotides match TRBD1. Germline V lookup: CDR1 SGHVS, CDR2 FQNEAQ. V lost 3 bases, J lost 2 bases, and 9 bases stayed unmatched. CDR3 length: 17 amino acids. CDR3 residues: CASSFSGQGGTGNTIYF. CDR3 DNA: TGTGCCAGCAGCTTTTCCGGACAGGGAGGAACTGGAAACACCATATATTTT.

The rearrangement links TRBV29-1 to TRBJ1-1; no firm D call. Germline V gene data show CDR1 as SQVTM and CDR2 as ANQGSEA. Between the trimmed V and J ends, which lost 0 bases and 5 bases, there was a span of 13 bases. This CDR3 contains 14 residues. CDR3 sequence reads: CSVEDRQRRTEAFF. As DNA, the CDR3 is TGCAGCGTTGAAGATCGACAACGGCGAACTGAAGCTTTCTTT.

This chain joins TRBV5-1 and TRBJ2-7; 10 nucleotides match TRBD2. The CDR3 has 15 residues. V was clipped by 5 bases and J by 2 bases; unmatched bases: 7. CDR1 SGHRS and CDR2 YFSETQ come from the germline V gene. The CDR3 protein is CASSEGTSVAYEQYF. DNA for the CDR3: TGCGCCAGCAGTGAGGGGACTAGCGTTGCCTACGAGCAGTACTTC.

This clone has a single count. This rearrangement joins TRBV29-1 to TRBJ1-4; the D is unclear. The CDR3 covers 13 residues. Between the trimmed V and J ends, which lost 1 base and 1 base, there was a span of 4 bases. Germline lookup yields CDR1 SQVTM and CDR2 ANQGSEA. CDR3 DNA sequence: TGCAGCGTTGAAGTCGGAACTAATGAAAAACTGTTTTTT. Its translation is CSVEVGTNEKLFF.

The chain joins TRBV25-1 to TRBJ2-3; no clear D gene. Germline V gene lookup returns CDR1 MGHDK and CDR2 SYGVNS. V lost 5 bases, J lost 6 bases, and 15 bases lay in between. The CDR3 spans 14 residues. DNA of the CDR3: TGTGCCAGCAGTCCACTGCGAACTGTGGATACGCAGTATTTT. It encodes CASSPLRTVDTQYF.

The V call is TRBV19, the J call TRBJ1-1; a weak D match, TRBD1 (6 bases). CDR3 length equals 16 residues. The V end lost 7 bases, the J end lost 3 bases, and 21 bases lay between the germline ends. Germline assignment: CDR1 LNHDA and CDR2 SQIVND (reference sequence). Here the CDR3 DNA reads TGTGCCAGTAAGCCGCGGGGGGGCGCGTCGTACACTGAAGCTTTCTTT. Its translation: CASKPRGGASYTEAFF.

As concerns this clone: At the DNA level, this CDR3 is encoded by other sequences in the same sample as well. The CDR3 loop is CASSLSGGSAFF. As DNA, the CDR3 is TGTGCCAGCAGTTTATCAGGGGGATCGGCTTTCTTT. The V and J genes are TRBV27 and TRBJ1-1; maybe TRBD1 (6 bases). The V and J ends lost 0 bases and 11 bases respectively, with 10 bases between them. Germline CDR1 MNHEY, CDR2 SMNVEV (reference sequence). The CDR3 extends over 12 amino acids.

CDR3 loop: CASSRGTESNQPQHF. CDR3 bases: TGTGCCAGCAGCCGAGGGACAGAAAGCAATCAGCCCCAGCATTTT. The chain carries TRBV9 and TRBJ1-5; TRBD1 matches 7 bases. Germline V gives CDR1 SGDLS, CDR2 YYNGEE. The trim removed 4 bases at V and 1 base at J, leaving 5 bases unmatched. The CDR3 has 15 residues.

The V and J genes are TRBV6-2 or TRBV6-3 and TRBJ2-7; TRBD2 aligns across 11 bases. This CDR3 region has 15 residues. J was trimmed by 7 bases and V by 2 bases; bases with no gene match: 7. Looked up from germline, CDR1 is MNHEY and CDR2 is SVGEGT. The CDR3: CASSYPVLAGGEQYF. As DNA, the CDR3 is TGTGCCAGCAGTTACCCCGTTCTAGCGGGAGGTGAGCAGTACTTC.